A selection of T cell receptor beta chains follows, all from one sample in a study of early T cells in non-severe SARS-CoV-2 infection. TCRdb itself ran the 5' RACE reads through MiXCR, one entry per CDR3 protein. The sample lists roughly 90,000 distinct CDR3 sequences; 14% were seen once. The specimen was whole blood. Receptor source: an adult who was a healthcare worker with PCR-confirmed SARS-CoV-2 infection or an uninfected control (not recorded which). CDR3s leave out the opening cysteine and the closing phenylalanine or tryptophan. The order of the fields is CDR3 length, V gene, CDR3 protein.

12,TRBV4-3,ASSQVSLRSPLH
11,TRBV29-1,SVDSLGLETQY
13,TRBV28,ASSHTGTGIYEQY
8,TRBV7-9,ASWPSRAF
14,TRBV12-2,ASRDRRLLPVYEQY
9,TRBV20-1,SATSYNEQF
13,TRBV28,ASTGTSGGYNEQF
12,TRBV27,ASSSPVSGNTIY
12,TRBV20-1,SAGTTGRDEKLF
13,TRBV29-1,SVAVLGRQISGYT
11,TRBV20-1,SAKDGRNTEAF
13,TRBV12-3/TRBV12-4,ASSLGQGANTEAF
14,TRBV12-3/TRBV12-4,ASSPAGATNTGELF
10,TRBV7-2,ASSSRSRLQY
15,TRBV24-1,ATSDITWTGWTDTQY
13,TRBV11-2,ASSIRQSSYNEQF
13,TRBV7-6,ASSHGGPSNQPQH
16,TRBV6-6,ASSKLAGGLSSTDTQY
9,TRBV12-2,ASRLGLDAF
13,TRBV27,ASSGTRATNEKLF
11,TRBV7-2,ASSLQGNQPQH
9,TRBV29-1,SAGQNTEAF
11,TRBV29-1,SVVGPSTDTQY
12,TRBV20-1,SAKGQGTHGELF
11,TRBV20-1,SAVGTENTEAF
11,TRBV27,ASSRGRPDEQY
12,TRBV6-6,ASSIWGLNTEAF
12,TRBV7-8,ASSVAGDDYEQY
16,TRBV7-9,ASSLVAVPGQGNTEAF
15,TRBV12-3/TRBV12-4,ASPSPDRGARDNEQF
13,TRBV9,ASSVGGAPADTQY
11,TRBV10-1,ASQDGLNQPQH
13,TRBV3-1,ASSPQGQVNTEAF
9,TRBV29-1,SVVGGTSSD
13,TRBV29-1,STLRRTGSGYGYT
13,TRBV27,ASSLKPGYSYEQY
14,TRBV6-5,ASRYSGVLGSYEQY
11,TRBV12-3/TRBV12-4,ASSYTRALEAF
10,TRBV6-2/TRBV6-3,ASRHLTDTQY
11,TRBV7-2,ASSFGLRETQY
14,TRBV7-6,ASSFSPTGANTEAF
12,TRBV18,ASFTPPGGTEAF
11,TRBV6-1,ASKSRGAYEQY
13,TRBV19,ASSMDRRVGAEQF
12,TRBV29-1,SVEETGVAKGYT
14,TRBV9,ASSVGAGETYNEQF
12,TRBV5-4,ASSLPGDTAEAF
10,TRBV24-1,ATSDFWNEQF
12,TRBV6-2/TRBV6-3,ASSDPGNGDEQF
18,TRBV11-2,ASSLDLSMDRINLHNEQF
12,TRBV28,ASSRDRTNYGYT
15,TRBV11-2,ASSLSGTGGAYNEQF
9,TRBV29-1,SVTDVDTQY
10,TRBV20-1,SAQKWGEKLF
12,TRBV6-2/TRBV6-3,ASSYGRMNTEAF
14,TRBV20-1,SASGIRVSLDYEQY
14,TRBV3-1,ASSLVRTSEGGELF
15,TRBV6-2/TRBV6-3,ASSLGQGARGNQPQH
8,TRBV29-1,SVGALEAF
11,TRBV4-1,ASSLSTDYGYT